The 3 T cell receptor beta chains below were found in one sample sequenced in a study of CD8 T cells in Susac syndrome. The RNA input was 0.5 to 1 ug, and it was reverse transcribed with random hexamers. TCRdb re-derived calls from the immunoSEQ multiplex PCR reads in MiXCR, one entry per CDR3 protein. Here the sample spans about 90,000 distinct CDR3 sequences, 96% being singletons. Sequencing was performed on CD8+ T cells from PBMCs. These receptors were collected from a human donor with Susac syndrome.

The table lists this clonotype with a count of one. The chain employs TRBV15 and TRBJ2-7; 9 bases line up with TRBD1. The V segment lost 1 base and the J segment 5 bases; nucleotides outside the gene matches: 6. The CDR3 is made up of 15 amino acids. Germline V gene lookup returns CDR1 LNHNV and CDR2 YYDKDF (reference sequence). The CDR3, as DNA: TGTGCCACCAGCAGAGGTGGACAGGGGACAAACGAGCAGTACTTC. Encoded protein: CATSRGGQGTNEQYF.

The chain uses TRBV10-3 and TRBJ1-1, with D hard to call. Germline CDR1 and CDR2: ENHRY and SYGVKD. The germline V and J ends were trimmed by 0 bases and 4 bases, with 12 bases remaining between them. The CDR3 consists of 15 residues. Written as DNA, the CDR3 is TGTGCCATCAGTGAGTCCTTCCGAGCGAGCACTGAAGCTTTCTTT. It codes for CAISESFRASTEAFF.

The chain employs TRBV20-1 and TRBJ2-5, with 7 bases lining up with TRBD1. V lost 1 base to trimming and J lost 0 bases; unmatched junction nucleotides: 5. Germline values: CDR1 DFQATT, CDR2 SNEGSKA (reference sequence). The CDR3 extends over 15 amino acids. CDR3 sequence (DNA): TGCAGTGCTAGAGGTCCAGACAGGGACCAAGAGACCCAGTACTTC. Protein sequence: CSARGPDRDQETQYF.